The clone carrying this T cell receptor beta chain was detected many times. What it binds is not known. J lost 9 bases, V lost 0 bases, and 5 bases had no gene match. The CDR3 length is 15 residues. Germline CDR1 KGHSH, CDR2 LQKENI. These data are taken from a study of early T cells in non-severe SARS-CoV-2 infection. Study-wide results and limits: The study's VDJdb matching favored anti-spike CD8 responses and missed private and CD4 specificities.

Unique molecular identifier tags were affixed to discrete cDNA molecules. Each CDR3 protein gets one entry after TCRdb re-called the 5' RACE reads with MiXCR. The table has 55,000 to 80,000 distinct CDR3 sequences, about an eighth seen once; the top ten hold 4.5% to 7%. The sequenced sample was whole blood, obtained at baseline. The rearrangement joins TRBV18 to TRBJ1-6, with 7 bases lining up with TRBD1. This receptor was obtained from an adult who was a healthcare worker with PCR-confirmed SARS-CoV-2 infection or an uninfected control (not recorded which). The CDR3 coding sequence is TGTGCCAGCTCACCACCGGGACAGTCGGCTTCACCCCTCCACTTT. Its translation is CASSPPGQSASPLHF.